What follows is one TCR beta chain and its context. The antigen remains unidentified. This specimen belongs to a study of T cell responses to AZD1222 COVID-19 vaccine. Study context: Second doses were pooled across both intervals (about 4 or about 12 weeks). Whole-study findings and limits: Possibly, clonal diversity was underestimated; donors were largely white British and included more females. Reports indicate that nearly half of spike-specific TCRs are directed at unmutated variant regions.

The protocol was immunoSEQ multiplex PCR, while the TCRdb copy is restricted to in-frame clones and leaves out a portion. The data hold roughly 120,000 clones, with more than 85% observed a single time. Looked up from germline, CDR1 is LGHDT and CDR2 is YNNKEL (reference sequence). Trimming shortened V by 3 bases and J by 6 bases, and 9 bases separated the two germline ends. CDR3 length: 12 amino acids. The rearrangement joins TRBV3-1 (or the pseudogene TRBV3-2) to TRBJ2-7; TRBD1 is a possible D gene (5 bases). The material sequenced was peripheral blood, taken on day 0 of AZD1222 vaccination. This clonotype was sampled from an adult in good health. CDR3 nucleotides: TGTGCCAGCAGCCACCCGGACACCGAGCAGTACTTC. Protein: CASSHPDTEQYF.